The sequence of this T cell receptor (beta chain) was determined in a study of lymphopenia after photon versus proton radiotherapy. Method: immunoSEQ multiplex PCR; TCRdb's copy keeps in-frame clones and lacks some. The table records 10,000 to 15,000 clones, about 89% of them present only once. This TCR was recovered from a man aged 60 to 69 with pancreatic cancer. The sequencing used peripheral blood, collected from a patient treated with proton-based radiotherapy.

CDR3 in DNA: TGTGCCAGCAGCTTACCCCCTTCCGAGCAGTACTTC. Amino acids: CASSLPPSEQYF. The chain carries TRBV7-3 and TRBJ2-7, with D unresolved. Germline V lookup: CDR1 SGHTA, CDR2 FQGTGA. This CDR3 is 12 amino acids long. V lost 2 bases and J lost 6, with 8 bases in between.